This T cell receptor beta chain was identified during a study of T cells in Graves' hyperthyroidism and ophthalmopathy. The TCR beta CDR3 regions underwent amplification using RNA transcripts as the source. Researchers ran a first-round RT-PCR on the TCR CDR3 using the HTBI primer set. MiXCR was run by TCRdb on the multiplex PCR reads, yielding one entry per CDR3 protein. The table lists 600,000 to 700,000 distinct CDR3 sequences, nearly 45% of them singletons. Remarks on this clonotype: The antigen is unknown.

General study points: Most thyroid clonotypes with frequency above 0.001 were detected in blood. Prediction of ophthalmopathy progression came a median around 6.5 months pre-onset.

Germline loops: CDR1 LNHDA, CDR2 SQIVND (reference sequence). V was cut by 1 base and J by 0 bases, with 7 bases left in between. This CDR3 comprises 15 residues. Input material: peripheral blood or thyroid tissue (not recorded which). This chain uses TRBV19 with TRBJ1-5, with D unresolved. The receptor's source is an adult man with Graves' disease, either hyperthyroidism or ophthalmopathy (not recorded which). CDR3 DNA: TGTGCCAGTAGTATAGGGATCAATAGCAATCAGCCCCAGCATTTT. As protein: CASSIGINSNQPQHF.